This TCR beta chain was retrieved from a study of tumor and adjacent non-tumor tissue in lung cancer. Three rounds of nested PCR, following a modified ARM-PCR protocol, produced the TCRbeta library. TCRdb processed the multiplex PCR reads anew with MiXCR; each CDR3 protein has one entry. The sample holds 90,000 to 110,000 distinct CDR3 sequences; 60% to 65% are singletons and the top ten take 19%. As for this clonotype: The junction does not match germline at one end; this may be a read error.

CDR1 and CDR2 from the germline V gene are SGHRS and YFSETQ. CDR3 length equals 14 residues. RNA was extracted from bulk tissue without any cell sorting. The normal lung tissue was taken more than 3 cm from the tumor edge. The rearrangement uses TRBV5-1 and TRBJ1-4; D not resolved. The sequence derives from a man aged 55 to 70 with non-small cell lung cancer. Sequenced material: distant non-tumor lung tissue. The CDR3 DNA reads TGCGCCAGTAGCTTATGGCAAGCTAATGAAAAACTGTTTTTT. Translation gives CASSLWQANEKLFF.